This TCR beta chain was observed in a study of shared T cell receptors in the human thymus. The CDR3 is 17 residues long. V lost 3 bases, J lost 4 bases, and 22 bases lay in between. CDR1 and CDR2 from the germline V gene are MGHRA and YSYEKL. The protocol was immunoSEQ multiplex PCR, while the TCRdb copy is restricted to in-frame clones and leaves out a portion. The sample yields about 730,000 clones, roughly 85% seen once. These data are also associated with another study on human thymus T cells. In that study: Samples came from healthy Finnish infants during open corrective cardiac surgery. Corrective cardiac surgery supplied the resected thymus tissue. Overlap was high between thymic repertoires from unrelated individuals, as reported in related research.

The gene calls are TRBV4-1 and TRBJ2-7, with D possibly matching TRBD1 (5 bases). The clonotype was recovered from a girl in the first two years of life with a congenital heart defect. Sequencing was performed on thymocytes. The CDR3 region is CASSHPQDTLIRYEQYF. In DNA, the CDR3 is TGCGCCAGCAGCCACCCCCAGGACACCCTGATACGTTACGAGCAGTACTTC.